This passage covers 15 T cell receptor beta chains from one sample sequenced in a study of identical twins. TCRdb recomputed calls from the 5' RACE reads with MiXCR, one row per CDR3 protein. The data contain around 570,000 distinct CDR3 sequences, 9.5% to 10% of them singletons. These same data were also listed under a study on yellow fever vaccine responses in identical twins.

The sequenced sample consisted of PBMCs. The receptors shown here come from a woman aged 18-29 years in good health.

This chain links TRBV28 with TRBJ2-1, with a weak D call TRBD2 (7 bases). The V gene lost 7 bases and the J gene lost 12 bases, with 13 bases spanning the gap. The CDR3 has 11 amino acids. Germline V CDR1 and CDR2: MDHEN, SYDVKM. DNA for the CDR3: TGTGCCAGCAAAGGGGGGGTTGGGCAGTTCTTC. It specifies CASKGGVGQFF.

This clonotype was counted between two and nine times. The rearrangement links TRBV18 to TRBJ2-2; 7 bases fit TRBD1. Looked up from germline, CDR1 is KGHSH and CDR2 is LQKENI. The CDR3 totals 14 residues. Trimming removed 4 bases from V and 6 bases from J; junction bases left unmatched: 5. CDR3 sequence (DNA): TGTGCCAGCTCACGAGACAGGGCGGCCGGGGAGCTGTTTTTT. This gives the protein CASSRDRAAGELFF. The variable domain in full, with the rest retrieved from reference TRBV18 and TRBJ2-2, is NAGVMQNPRHLVRRRGQEARLRCSPMKGHSHVYWYRQLPEEGLKFMVYLQKENIIDESGMPKERFSAEFPKEGPSILRIQQVVRGDSAAYFCASSRDRAAGELFFGEGSRLTVL.

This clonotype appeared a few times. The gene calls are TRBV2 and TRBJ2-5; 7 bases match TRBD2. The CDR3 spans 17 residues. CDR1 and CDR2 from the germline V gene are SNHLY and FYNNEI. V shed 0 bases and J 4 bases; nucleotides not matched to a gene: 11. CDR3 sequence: CASSEAPRGVRLETQYF. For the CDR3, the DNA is TGTGCCAGCAGTGAAGCGCCTCGGGGGGTTCGGTTAGAGACCCAGTACTTC.

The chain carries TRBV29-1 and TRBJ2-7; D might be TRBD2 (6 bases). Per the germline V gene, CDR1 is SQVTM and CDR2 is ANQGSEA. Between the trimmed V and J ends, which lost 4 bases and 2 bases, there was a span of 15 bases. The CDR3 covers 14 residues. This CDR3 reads CSVVAEAYPYEQYF. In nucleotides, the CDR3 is TGCAGCGTTGTAGCGGAGGCCTATCCCTACGAGCAGTACTTC.

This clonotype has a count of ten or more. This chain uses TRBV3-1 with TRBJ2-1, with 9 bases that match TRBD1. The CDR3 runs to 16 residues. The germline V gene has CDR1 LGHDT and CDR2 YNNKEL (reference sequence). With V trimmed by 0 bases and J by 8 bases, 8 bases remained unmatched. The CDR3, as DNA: TGTGCCAGCAGCCAAGAGTCAACAGGGGGCAAGCATGAGCAGTTCTTC. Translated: CASSQESTGGKHEQFF.

The CDR3 nucleotides are TGCGCCAGCAGCGAGGTGACCGGGGAGCTGTTTTTT. It specifies CASSEVTGELFF. J is TRBJ2-2 and V is TRBV5-1, with no clear D. Trimming took off 4 bases at V and 5 bases at J, with 6 bases between the two ends. The CDR3 sequence is 12 residues long. CDR1 is SGHRS and CDR2 is YFSETQ in the germline V gene.

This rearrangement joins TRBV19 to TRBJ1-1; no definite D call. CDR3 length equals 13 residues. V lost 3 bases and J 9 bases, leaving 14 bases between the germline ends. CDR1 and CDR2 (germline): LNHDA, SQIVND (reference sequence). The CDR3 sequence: CASSIREGRKAFF. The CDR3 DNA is TGTGCCAGTAGTATTCGAGAAGGGAGGAAAGCTTTCTTT.

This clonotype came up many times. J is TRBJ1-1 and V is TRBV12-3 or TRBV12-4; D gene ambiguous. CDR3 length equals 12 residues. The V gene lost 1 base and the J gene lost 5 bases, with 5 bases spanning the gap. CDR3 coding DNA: TGTGCCAGCAGTTTAGGGCCGACTGAAGCTTTCTTT. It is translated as CASSLGPTEAFF.

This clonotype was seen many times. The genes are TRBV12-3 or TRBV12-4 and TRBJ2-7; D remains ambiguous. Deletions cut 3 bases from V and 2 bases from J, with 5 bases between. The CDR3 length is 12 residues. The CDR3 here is CASSLKAYEQYF. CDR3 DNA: TGTGCCAGCAGTTTGAAGGCCTACGAGCAGTACTTC.

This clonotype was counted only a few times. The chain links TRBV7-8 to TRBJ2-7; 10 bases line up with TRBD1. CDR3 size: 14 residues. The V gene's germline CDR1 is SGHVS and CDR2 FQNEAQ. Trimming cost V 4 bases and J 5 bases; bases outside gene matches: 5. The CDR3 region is CASSYRDRGDEQYF. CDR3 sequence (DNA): TGTGCCAGCAGCTACCGGGACAGGGGCGACGAGCAGTACTTC.

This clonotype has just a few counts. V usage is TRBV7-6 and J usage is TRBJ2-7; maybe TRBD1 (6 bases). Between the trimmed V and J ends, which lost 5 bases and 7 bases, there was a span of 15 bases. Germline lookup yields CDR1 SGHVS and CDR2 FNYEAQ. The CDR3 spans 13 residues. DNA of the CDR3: TGTGCCAGCAGCATCGTGGTAGGGGGAGAGCAGTACTTC. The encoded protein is CASSIVVGGEQYF.

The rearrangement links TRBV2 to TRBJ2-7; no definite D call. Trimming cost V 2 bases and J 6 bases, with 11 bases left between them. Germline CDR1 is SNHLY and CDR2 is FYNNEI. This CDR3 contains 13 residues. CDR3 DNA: TGTGCCAGCAGTGAAAGGGCAGTTTCCGAGCAGTACTTC. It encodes CASSERAVSEQYF. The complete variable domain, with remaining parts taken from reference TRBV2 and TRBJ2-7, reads EPEVTQTPSHQVTQMGQEVILRCVPISNHLYFYWYRQILGQKVEFLVSFYNNEISEKSEIFDDQFSVERPDGSNFTLKIRSTKLEDSAMYFCASSERAVSEQYFGPGTRLTVT.

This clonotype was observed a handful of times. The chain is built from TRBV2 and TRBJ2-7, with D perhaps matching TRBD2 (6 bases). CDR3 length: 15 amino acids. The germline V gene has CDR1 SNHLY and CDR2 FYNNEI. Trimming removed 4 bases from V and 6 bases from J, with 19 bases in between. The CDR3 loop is CASSAGDLAPGEQYF. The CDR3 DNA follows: TGTGCCAGCAGTGCGGGGGACCTCGCTCCGGGCGAGCAGTACTTC. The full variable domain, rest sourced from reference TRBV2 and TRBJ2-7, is EPEVTQTPSHQVTQMGQEVILRCVPISNHLYFYWYRQILGQKVEFLVSFYNNEISEKSEIFDDQFSVERPDGSNFTLKIRSTKLEDSAMYFCASSAGDLAPGEQYFGPGTRLTVT.

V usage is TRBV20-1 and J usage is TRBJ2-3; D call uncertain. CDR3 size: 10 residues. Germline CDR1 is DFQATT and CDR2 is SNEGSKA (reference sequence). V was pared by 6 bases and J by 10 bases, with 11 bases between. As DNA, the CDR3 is TGCAGTGCCGCAGCAGGTTCGCAGTATTTT. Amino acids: CSAAAGSQYF.

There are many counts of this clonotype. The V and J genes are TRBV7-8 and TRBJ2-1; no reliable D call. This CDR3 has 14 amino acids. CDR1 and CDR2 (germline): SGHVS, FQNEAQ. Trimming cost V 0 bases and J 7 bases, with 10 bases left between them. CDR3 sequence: CASSLALGGNEQFF. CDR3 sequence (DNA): TGTGCCAGCAGCTTAGCGCTAGGTGGTAATGAGCAGTTCTTC.